These 2 T cell receptor beta chains came from one sample sequenced in a study of T cells after somatic rescue of genetic block (TCRdb year 2020). The receptor library was made with the immunoSEQ multiplex PCR assay. TCRdb re-hosts the immuneACCESS table, in-frame sequences only. Its copies lack some clones; in the studies checked, an unresolved V gene accounts for under half of them, and the cause for the rest is not known. For this sample the table gives roughly 71,000 clones, of which approximately 91% were detected only once. Together, the top ten hold around 2.8% of the sample. Sequencing was done on a sample of peripheral blood mononuclear cells (PBMCs). These receptors were collected from a man aged 30 to 45.

The rearrangement uses TRBV30 and TRBJ2-3; no firm D call. The V end lost 0 bases, the J end lost 1 base, and 8 bases lay between the germline ends. The CDR3 runs 14 residues. Germline V lookup: CDR1 GTSNPN, CDR2 SVGIG (reference sequence). The CDR3 DNA follows: TGTGCCTGGAGTGTACGATGGGGCACAGATACGCAGTATTTT. Amino acid sequence: CAWSVRWGTDTQYF.

The chain carries TRBV27 and TRBJ1-6; no firm D call. From germline, CDR1 is MNHEY and CDR2 SMNVEV (reference sequence). The germline V and J ends were trimmed by 0 bases and 13 bases, with 7 bases remaining between them. The CDR3 length is 12 residues. CDR3 residues: CASSLSLGPLHF. For the CDR3, the DNA is TGTGCCAGCAGTTTATCCCTTGGGCCCCTCCACTTT.